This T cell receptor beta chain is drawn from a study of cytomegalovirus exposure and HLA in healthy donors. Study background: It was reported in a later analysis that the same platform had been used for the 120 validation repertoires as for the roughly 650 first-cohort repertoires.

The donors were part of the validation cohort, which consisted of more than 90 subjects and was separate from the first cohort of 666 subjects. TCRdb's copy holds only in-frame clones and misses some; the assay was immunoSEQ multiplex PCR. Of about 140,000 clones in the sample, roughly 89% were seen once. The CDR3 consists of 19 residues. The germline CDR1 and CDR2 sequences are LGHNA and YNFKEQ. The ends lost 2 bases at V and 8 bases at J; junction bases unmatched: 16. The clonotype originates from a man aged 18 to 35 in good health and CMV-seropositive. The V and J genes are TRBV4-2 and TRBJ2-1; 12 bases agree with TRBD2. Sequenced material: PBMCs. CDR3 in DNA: TGTGCCAGCAGCCAACCCTGGGGGACTAGCGGGCGCCCTCAGGATGAGCAGTTCTTC. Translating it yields CASSQPWGTSGRPQDEQFF.